This T cell receptor (beta chain) comes out of a study of control samples from healthy donors and cancer patients. The repertoire was sequenced with immunoSEQ multiplex PCR; TCRdb's copy has only in-frame clones and lacks some. The data hold 84,000 or so clones, with 91% observed a single time. V was trimmed by 6 bases and J by 2 bases, leaving 4 bases between them. The CDR3 covers 11 residues. The V gene's germline CDR1 is MGHDK and CDR2 SYGVNS. This rearrangement joins TRBV25-1 to TRBJ1-1; D is unresolved. Sample: blood. This clonotype originated in a young man in good health. In DNA form, the CDR3 reads TGTGCCAGCAGCCACAACACTGAAGCTTTCTTT. The encoded protein is CASSHNTEAFF.